One sample yielded the 16 T cell receptor beta chains listed below, sequenced in a study of T cell changes during pregnancy in multiple sclerosis. Clones were sequenced by immunoSEQ multiplex PCR, and TCRdb holds only the in-frame ones, with some missing. The data contain tens of thousands of clones, around 94% of them singletons. This sample comprised CD4+ T cells from peripheral blood mononuclear cells, obtained after pregnancy. These receptors all stem from a female donor with multiple sclerosis, enrolled in a pregnancy study.

This clone was counted once. The chain joins TRBV4-1 to TRBJ2-1, with TRBD2 matching 9 bases. V gave up 0 bases and J gave up 3 bases; unmatched junction bases: 6. The CDR3 is 17 amino acids. Germline lookup yields CDR1 MGHRA and CDR2 YSYEKL. The CDR3 coding sequence is TGCGCCAGCAGCCAAGATATAGGGCGGGAGGGCTACAATGAGCAGTTCTTC. This codes for CASSQDIGREGYNEQFF.

This chain joins TRBV27 and TRBJ2-1; a weak D match, TRBD1 (5 bases). The V gene's germline CDR1 is MNHEY and CDR2 SMNVEV (reference sequence). There are 13 residues in the CDR3. Trimming removed 6 bases from V and 3 bases from J, with 9 bases in between. CDR3 loop: CASRPTGYNEQFF. The CDR3 nucleotides are TGTGCCAGCAGACCCACAGGCTACAATGAGCAGTTCTTC.

The V and J genes are TRBV6-6 and TRBJ1-5; D is uncertain. CDR1 is MNHNY and CDR2 is SVGAGI in the germline V gene (reference sequence). CDR3 length: 15 residues. Trimming stripped 2 bases from V and 2 bases from J, with 10 bases between. The CDR3 here is CASSYDAARNQPQHF. As DNA, the CDR3 is TGTGCCAGCAGTTACGATGCGGCGCGCAATCAGCCCCAGCATTTT.

This chain links TRBV30 with TRBJ2-3; 14 nucleotides agree with TRBD2. Germline V gene sequence: CDR1 GTSNPN, CDR2 SVGIG (reference sequence). V trimming: 2 bases; J trimming: 3 bases; junction bases outside the gene matches: 1. This CDR3 region has 15 residues. The CDR3 nucleotides read TGTGCCTGGAGTAGGACTAGCGGGAGGACAGATACGCAGTATTTT. It translates to CAWSRTSGRTDTQYF.

This chain joins TRBV15 and TRBJ1-1; no reliable D call. V was pared by 1 base and J by 1 base, with 4 bases between. The CDR3 contains 13 residues. The V gene's germline CDR1 is LNHNV and CDR2 YYDKDF (reference sequence). CDR3: CATSRGANTEAFF. As DNA, the CDR3 is TGTGCCACCAGCAGAGGAGCGAACACTGAAGCTTTCTTT.

The rearrangement uses TRBV5-4 and TRBJ1-2; D unresolved. Germline CDR1 and CDR2: SGHNT and YYREEE (reference sequence). V was trimmed by 0 bases and J by 4 bases, leaving 4 bases between them. The CDR3 length is 12 residues. For the CDR3, the DNA is TGTGCCAGCAGCTTGGACACCTATGGCTACACCTTC. Its translation: CASSLDTYGYTF. The full variable domain, completed using reference TRBV5-4 and TRBJ1-2, is ETGVTQSPTHLIKTRGQQVTLRCSSQSGHNTVSWYQQALGQGPQFIFQYYREEENGRGNFPPRFSGLQFPNYSSELNVNALELDDSALYLCASSLDTYGYTFGSGTRLTVV.

The chain carries TRBV5-1 and TRBJ2-5; 12 nucleotides agree with TRBD2. Germline loops: CDR1 SGHRS, CDR2 YFSETQ. The CDR3 runs to 15 residues. V shed 3 bases, J shed 5 bases, and the junction held 5 bases outside the gene matches. The CDR3 region is CASSSDTSGGETQYF. DNA for the CDR3: TGCGCCAGCAGCTCAGATACTAGCGGGGGGGAGACCCAGTACTTC.

The chain recombines TRBV30 with TRBJ1-3, with unresolved D. V lost 5 bases, J lost 0 bases, and 8 bases lay in between. Germline V gene sequence: CDR1 GTSNPN, CDR2 SVGIG (reference sequence). The CDR3 totals 13 residues. This chain's CDR3 is CAWGRSSGNTIYF. The DNA of the CDR3 is TGTGCCTGGGGTAGGAGCTCTGGAAACACCATATATTTT.

This sequence joins TRBV11-2 and TRBJ2-2; the match to TRBD2 covers 15 bases. Germline-derived CDR1 and CDR2 are SGHAT and FQNNGV. V lost 4 bases and J lost 3; bases outside the gene matches: 6. The CDR3 is made up of 18 amino acids. The CDR3 DNA reads TGTGCCAGCAGCTCAGGACTAGCGGGAGGGGGGGACACCGGGGAGCTGTTTTTT. Residues: CASSSGLAGGGDTGELFF.

The V and J genes are TRBV10-2 and TRBJ2-6; no firm D call. Germline CDR1 is WSHSY and CDR2 is SAAADI. Trimming stripped 4 bases from V and 0 bases from J, with 13 bases between. The CDR3 consists of 17 residues. CDR3 in DNA: TGCGCCAGCAGTGTCAGGAATACCCTCTCTGGGGCCAACGTCCTGACTTTC. This sequence encodes CASSVRNTLSGANVLTF.

This rearrangement joins TRBV5-4 to TRBJ2-7; TRBD2 agrees at 12 bases. Trimming took 0 bases from V and 4 from J; bases not matched to a gene: 2. Germline V CDR1 and CDR2: SGHNT, YYREEE (reference sequence). The length of the CDR3 is 15 residues. In nucleotides, the CDR3 is TGTGCCAGCAGCTTGGGACTAGCGGGAGAGTACGAGCAGTACTTC. Amino acids: CASSLGLAGEYEQYF.

This chain connects TRBV6-1 to TRBJ1-1; D remains ambiguous. Germline assignment: CDR1 MNHNS and CDR2 SASEGT. The CDR3 length is 13 residues. Between the trimmed V and J ends, which lost 2 bases and 8 bases, there was a span of 12 bases. The CDR3 protein is CASSEMRAIEAFF. The CDR3 DNA follows: TGTGCCAGCAGTGAAATGCGGGCCATAGAAGCTTTCTTT.

This chain links TRBV6-5 with TRBJ1-1; D not certain. Trimming removed 0 bases at V and 1 base at J, with 3 bases between. Germline V gives CDR1 MNHEY, CDR2 SVGAGI. This CDR3 is 13 amino acids long. The CDR3 DNA follows: TGTGCCAGCAGTTACTCTCGGAACACTGAAGCTTTCTTT. Translated, it gives CASSYSRNTEAFF.

The chain has TRBV6-5 and TRBJ1-2; D possibly corresponds to TRBD1 (5 bases). Germline V gene data show CDR1 as MNHEY and CDR2 as SVGAGI. This CDR3 has 14 amino acids. The V end was cut by 5 bases, the J end by 4 bases, with 14 bases between. This CDR3 reads CASSAFDSLYGYTF. The CDR3 DNA sequence: TGTGCCAGCAGTGCATTTGACAGTCTCTATGGCTACACCTTC.

The chain joins TRBV28 to TRBJ1-1; D gene unclear. The CDR3 is 12 amino acids. Germline V gives CDR1 MDHEN, CDR2 SYDVKM. V lost 11 bases to trimming and J lost 0 bases, with 10 bases between them. The CDR3 DNA follows: TGTGCCTCGACACTTATGAACACTGAAGCTTTCTTT. Residues: CASTLMNTEAFF.

The rearrangement joins TRBV5-1 to TRBJ2-7; 9 nucleotides align to TRBD2. Germline V gene sequence: CDR1 SGHRS, CDR2 YFSETQ. The CDR3 covers 16 residues. V was clipped by 3 bases and J by 3 bases; unmatched bases: 10. Here the CDR3 reads CASSWGPSGKVYEQYF. The CDR3 nucleotides are TGCGCCAGCAGCTGGGGGCCTAGCGGGAAAGTCTACGAGCAGTACTTC.